This T cell receptor (beta chain) comes out of a study of blood T cell repertoires in COVID-19. About the study: The United States, Italy and Spain were the sources of the acute and convalescent COVID-19 samples.

This CDR3 region has 14 residues. CDR1 and CDR2 from the germline V gene are SNHLY and FYNNEI. Trimming left V 6 bases short and J 0 bases short, with 6 bases between. Everyone who took part was about 18 to 90 years old, and they came from about two dozen US areas. This clone showed up just a few times. Other DNA sequences within the sample encode an identical CDR3. Data came from immunoSEQ multiplex PCR; TCRdb stores just in-frame clones and leaves some out. The data hold hundreds of thousands of clones, with around nine tenths observed a single time. The V gene is TRBV2, the J gene TRBJ2-6, with TRBD1 as a possible D gene (5 bases). Sequencing used PBMCs or T cells enriched from blood (not recorded which). This TCR derives from a woman in her forties or fifties who had recovered from COVID-19. The DNA for the CDR3 is TGTGCCAGCAGGCAGGGCTCTGGGGCCAACGTCCTGACTTTC. It specifies CASRQGSGANVLTF.